This entry lists 23 T cell receptor beta chains sequenced from one sample in a study of PD-L1 blockade in urothelial cancer. Indicated time point: peripheral blood 6 weeks after treatment start. Clones were sequenced by immunoSEQ multiplex PCR, and TCRdb holds only the in-frame ones, with some missing. The sample consists of about 120,000 clones, approximately 90% of them appearing once. Sequenced material: PBMCs, taken around atezolizumab (anti-PD-L1) treatment. These receptors were taken from a man in his sixties with urothelial cancer.

This clone showed up just once. This rearrangement joins TRBV2 to TRBJ1-2, with 7 bases aligning to TRBD1. V was clipped by 7 bases and J by 4 bases; unmatched bases: 12. This CDR3 is built from 15 residues. Per the germline V gene, CDR1 is SNHLY and CDR2 is FYNNEI. CDR3 region: CASTLLTGSVYGYTF. The CDR3 DNA is TGTGCCAGCACCCTACTGACAGGGTCGGTCTATGGCTACACCTTC. Looking up the rest from reference TRBV2 and TRBJ1-2 gives the full variable domain: EPEVTQTPSHQVTQMGQEVILRCVPISNHLYFYWYRQILGQKVEFLVSFYNNEISEKSEIFDDQFSVERPDGSNFTLKIRSTKLEDSAMYFCASTLLTGSVYGYTFGSGTRLTVV.

CDR3 protein: CASSPLWGRIEQYF. The CDR3, as DNA: TGTGCCAGCAGCCCTCTGTGGGGGCGTATCGAGCAGTACTTC. V usage is TRBV7-2 and J usage is TRBJ2-7, with D perhaps TRBD1 (6 bases). The CDR3 runs 14 residues. Germline CDR1 SGHTA, CDR2 FQGNSA. Trimming pared 5 bases from V and 6 bases from J, leaving 17 bases between. Looking up the rest from reference TRBV7-2 and TRBJ2-7 gives the full variable domain: GAGVSQSPSNKVTEKGKDVELRCDPISGHTALYWYRQSLGQGLEFLIYFQGNSAPDKSGLPSDRFSAERTGGSVSTLTIQRTQQEDSAVYLCASSPLWGRIEQYFGPGTRLTVT.

The chain joins TRBV19 to TRBJ2-5, with 14 bases matching TRBD2. The CDR3 has 16 residues. The germline gives CDR1 LNHDA, CDR2 SQIVND (reference sequence). Unmatched junction bases numbered 6, after V lost 5 bases and J lost 4 bases. Here the CDR3 reads CASSPGTSGSRETQYF. CDR3 in DNA: TGTGCCAGTAGTCCAGGGACTAGCGGGAGCCGAGAGACCCAGTACTTC.

The CDR3 protein is CASSQAGTGDGYTF. In DNA, the CDR3 is TGTGCCAGCAGCCAAGCCGGGACAGGGGATGGCTACACCTTC. The V call is TRBV4-2, the J call TRBJ1-2; TRBD1 matches at 10 bases. CDR3 size: 14 residues. Germline V lookup: CDR1 LGHNA, CDR2 YNFKEQ. V was clipped by 1 base and J by 6 bases; unmatched bases: 2.

Here the CDR3 DNA reads TGTGCCAGCAGTTGGACCGGGACAGGGTCCTACAATGAGCAGTTCTTC. Translation gives CASSWTGTGSYNEQFF. This chain joins TRBV6-5 and TRBJ2-1; 9 bases match TRBD1. J was trimmed by 1 base and V by 4 bases; bases with no gene match: 5. CDR1 is MNHEY, CDR2 SVGAGI, per germline. This CDR3 region has 16 residues.

The chain combines TRBV9 with TRBJ1-1, with 7 nucleotides matching TRBD1. The V segment lost 0 bases and the J segment 5 bases; nucleotides outside the gene matches: 19. Germline V gene lookup returns CDR1 SGDLS and CDR2 YYNGEE. The CDR3 has 19 residues. Written as DNA, the CDR3 is TGTGCCAGCAGCGTAGAAGGGGGCGAGGTACTAGGTGATCGTACTGAAGCTTTCTTT. This encodes CASSVEGGEVLGDRTEAFF.

The rearrangement links TRBV14 to TRBJ2-3; D not certain. V was pared by 5 bases and J by 1 base, with 7 bases between. In germline, CDR1 is SGHDN, CDR2 FVKESK. The CDR3 runs to 13 residues. The CDR3 region is CASSFEGTDTQYF. CDR3 in DNA: TGTGCCAGCAGCTTCGAGGGCACAGATACGCAGTATTTT.

The chain recombines TRBV7-6 with TRBJ2-2, with a possible D match to TRBD1 (7 bases). CDR1 and CDR2 (germline): SGHVS, FNYEAQ. The CDR3 runs to 15 residues. V was trimmed by 1 base and J by 4 bases, leaving 10 bases between them. CDR3 nucleotides: TGTGCCAGCAGCTTAGGTCAGGGGGGCACCGGGGAGCTGTTTTTT. It specifies CASSLGQGGTGELFF. Based on the CDR3 plus reference TRBV7-6 and TRBJ2-2, the full variable domain is GAGVSQSPRYKVTKRGQDVALRCDPISGHVSLYWYRQALGQGPEFLTYFNYEAQQDKSGLPNDRFSAERPEGSISTLTIQRTEQRDSAMYRCASSLGQGGTGELFFGEGSRLTVL.

This clone was seen just once. V and J are TRBV18 and TRBJ1-6; D gene uncertain. The CDR3 totals 14 residues. Germline CDR1 and CDR2: KGHSH and LQKENI. V shed 0 bases and J shed 10 bases, with 10 bases lying between them. In DNA, the CDR3 is TGTGCCAGCTCACCACCGTCGGGGAGCTCACCCCTCCACTTT. Its protein is CASSPPSGSSPLHF.

The chain has TRBV4-1 and TRBJ2-7; no reliable D call. Trimming stripped 2 bases from V and 3 bases from J, with 8 bases between. The CDR3 has 13 residues. The germline gives CDR1 MGHRA, CDR2 YSYEKL. DNA for the CDR3: TGCGCCAGCAGCCAAAGCTCGCTCTACGAGCAGTACTTC. The encoded protein is CASSQSSLYEQYF.

This sequence joins TRBV29-1 and TRBJ2-3; TRBD2 aligns across 10 bases. Germline V gene data show CDR1 as SQVTM and CDR2 as ANQGSEA. With V trimmed by 3 bases and J by 2 bases, 2 bases remained unmatched. This CDR3 spans 14 amino acids. As DNA, the CDR3 is TGCAGCGTTGACAGCGGGAGGGCCACAGATACGCAGTATTTT. Its translation is CSVDSGRATDTQYF.

The rearrangement joins TRBV11-3 to TRBJ2-2; TRBD2 aligns across 10 bases. Germline V gene lookup returns CDR1 SGHNT and CDR2 YENEEA. V shed 2 bases and J 4 bases; nucleotides not matched to a gene: 4. The CDR3 is made up of 16 amino acids. The CDR3 reads CASSLYLAGVTGELFF. CDR3 coding DNA: TGTGCCAGCAGCTTATACCTAGCGGGAGTCACCGGGGAGCTGTTTTTT.

The rearrangement links TRBV7-3 to TRBJ2-3; 8 nucleotides agree with TRBD2. Germline V lookup: CDR1 SGHTA, CDR2 FQGTGA. The CDR3 spans 16 residues. Germline trimming cut 4 bases from V and 6 bases from J; bases unmatched to any gene: 12. CDR3 in amino acids: CASSSPEIAGRDTQYF. CDR3 nucleotides: TGTGCCAGCAGCTCCCCCGAGATAGCGGGAAGGGATACGCAGTATTTT.

The chain has TRBV19 and TRBJ2-5; the D gene is possibly TRBD2 (6 bases). V was shortened by 3 bases and J by 5 bases, with 10 bases between the two germline ends. The CDR3 sequence is 13 residues long. CDR1 is LNHDA, CDR2 SQIVND, per germline (reference sequence). The CDR3 region is CASSIRLAETQYF. Written as DNA, the CDR3 is TGTGCCAGTAGTATTCGGCTAGCGGAGACCCAGTACTTC.

The genes are TRBV10-3 and TRBJ2-6, with 8 bases identical to TRBD2. Germline CDR1 reads ENHRY; CDR2 reads SYGVKD. CDR3 size: 14 residues. The V and J ends lost 8 bases and 3 bases, in that order; junction bases with no gene match: 3. The DNA for the CDR3 is TGTGCCATCGCCCGGGGGGGTGGGGCCAACGTCCTGACTTTC. As protein: CAIARGGGANVLTF.

The rearrangement uses TRBV27 and TRBJ2-7; TRBD1 matches at 8 bases. CDR1 is MNHEY, CDR2 SMNVEV, per germline (reference sequence). This CDR3 is 15 amino acids long. The junction had 6 bases not matched to a gene; V was cut back by 2 bases and J by 3 bases. The CDR3 DNA follows: TGTGCCAGCAGTTTAGGGCAGGGGGCATTCTACGAGCAGTACTTC. It encodes CASSLGQGAFYEQYF.

This chain connects TRBV18 to TRBJ1-5, with D unclear. V was pared by 4 bases and J by 7 bases, with 14 bases between. Germline V gene lookup returns CDR1 KGHSH and CDR2 LQKENI. CDR3 length: 14 amino acids. The DNA of the CDR3 is TGTGCCAGCTCACGGGAGTCGCTGGGGCAGCCCCAGCATTTT. As protein: CASSRESLGQPQHF.

The sample holds one count of this clone. V usage is TRBV5-4 and J usage is TRBJ2-3; 12 nucleotides line up with TRBD2. The germline V gene encodes CDR1 SGHNT and CDR2 YYREEE (reference sequence). The V gene end was trimmed by 4 bases and the J gene end by 6 bases; junction bases not matched to a gene: 9. This CDR3 has 16 amino acids. The CDR3 region has the DNA TGTGCCAGCAGCCTAAGACTAGCGGGGGCCGGGGATACGCAGTATTTT. Its translation: CASSLRLAGAGDTQYF.

This clone was detected only once. This chain joins TRBV5-4 and TRBJ2-2; D is undetermined. Trimming pared 0 bases from V and 2 bases from J, leaving 8 bases between. In germline, CDR1 is SGHNT, CDR2 YYREEE (reference sequence). The CDR3 length is 15 residues. For the CDR3, the DNA is TGTGCCAGCAGCTTGGGGCTAGGTAACACCGGGGAGCTGTTTTTT. It encodes CASSLGLGNTGELFF. Supplemented by reference TRBV5-4 and TRBJ2-2, the full variable domain reads ETGVTQSPTHLIKTRGQQVTLRCSSQSGHNTVSWYQQALGQGPQFIFQYYREEENGRGNFPPRFSGLQFPNYSSELNVNALELDDSALYLCASSLGLGNTGELFFGEGSRLTVL.

The gene calls are TRBV29-1 and TRBJ2-1; D is uncertain. Germline assignment: CDR1 SQVTM and CDR2 ANQGSEA. The V and J ends lost 0 bases and 9 bases respectively, with 6 bases between them. The CDR3 loop spans 11 amino acids. In DNA, the CDR3 is TGCAGCGTTGAAGAGGTGAGTGAGCAGTTCTTC. Translated: CSVEEVSEQFF.

CDR3 sequence reads: CASSLSGGDYGYTF. The CDR3 DNA reads as TGTGCCAGCAGCTTAAGCGGCGGGGACTATGGCTACACCTTC. V usage is TRBV5-6 and J usage is TRBJ1-2; D call uncertain. This CDR3 has 14 residues. The ends were cut back, 2 bases at V and 3 bases at J, with 11 bases in the middle. Germline values: CDR1 SGHDT, CDR2 YYEEEE.

V and J are TRBV7-3 and TRBJ2-2; 11 positions match TRBD2. The junction had 5 bases not matched to a gene; V was cut back by 1 base and J by 4 bases. There are 17 residues in the CDR3. Germline loops: CDR1 SGHTA, CDR2 FQGTGA. In nucleotides, the CDR3 is TGTGCCAGCAGCTTAAGGGGACTAGCGGCGGGCACCGGGGAGCTGTTTTTT. It codes for CASSLRGLAAGTGELFF.

V usage is TRBV5-1 and J usage is TRBJ2-2, with 8 bases identical to TRBD2. The CDR3 sequence is 22 residues long. After removal of 2 bases from V and 7 bases from J, the junction contained 28 bases not matched to a gene. Germline CDR1 and CDR2: SGHRS and YFSETQ. The CDR3 sequence is CASSFNGRGRGGDPQQDGELFF. The CDR3 bases are TGCGCCAGCAGCTTTAATGGAAGGGGCCGGGGGGGCGACCCTCAACAGGACGGGGAGCTGTTTTTT.